This T cell receptor (beta chain) emerged from a study of OX40 agonist ivuxolimab in advanced cancers. For the study in its entirety: The costimulatory receptor OX40 (CD134) was targeted by ivuxolimab, a fully human IgG2 agonistic monoclonal antibody. Intravenous ivuxolimab was administered to patients every 2 weeks at six dose levels: 0.01, 0.1, 0.3, 1.5, 3 and 10 mg/kg. Among the 52 dose-escalation patients, about 19 had hepatocellular carcinoma, 15 or so melanoma, 9 renal cell carcinoma and 9 head and neck cancer. In the dose-escalation cohort, more than 75% of patients were male, and the mean age was about 55 years, with a range of roughly 20 to 80. Prior anti-PD-1, anti-PD-L1 or anti-CTLA-4 therapy was permitted, and checkpoint inhibitors had been received by approximately 39% of dose-escalation patients. Three dose-escalation patients achieved partial responses, one with hepatocellular carcinoma and two with cutaneous melanoma. Peripheral TCRbeta sequencing aimed to test whether ivuxolimab altered TCR sequence diversity and caused clonal T-cell expansion. The paper covers the monotherapy dose-escalation part of the phase I ivuxolimab trial, which included N ≈ 50 patients. What the study reported, not specific to this receptor: At doses of 0.1 to 3.0 mg/kg, clonal expansion of both CD4+ and CD8+ T cells in blood was seen between baseline and week 6. In the 0.1-3.0 mg/kg groups, partial responders were among the patients with the lowest normalized peripheral clonal expansion, particularly in CD8+ T cells. Low levels of normalized T-cell clonal expansion were also seen in some patients who did not respond. On average, CD8+ T cells showed more expanded clones than CD4+ T cells after ivuxolimab. Antigen specificity was not determined for the clonally expanded peripheral T cells.

Patients with autoimmune disease history or receiving systemic immunosuppression were excluded from the trial. Peripheral blood for TCR sequencing was collected from all dose cohorts at baseline, on cycle 4 day 1, and on cycle 7 day 1. Samples were obtained from an open-label, multicenter, first-in-human phase I dose-escalation trial of ivuxolimab. Adults with locally advanced or metastatic melanoma, renal cell, hepatocellular, or head and neck squamous cell carcinoma were enrolled in the trial. Before TCR sequencing, CD4+ and CD8+ T cells were separately sorted from peripheral blood. To sequence the TCRbeta CDR3 region, genomic DNA was isolated from the sorted cells. The immunoSEQ Assay was used for sequencing of TCRbeta CDR3 regions. The table comes from immuneACCESS by way of TCRdb, which keeps in-frame sequences with V and J called. Part of the clones is missing from these tables; in studies checked, under half for an unresolved V gene and the rest for unknown reasons. Counted in this sample were approximately 94,000 clones; approximately 89% of them appeared once. The top ten clones comprise around 0.16% of the sample.

From a lookup of the germline V gene (reference sequence), CDR1 and CDR2 are MNHEY and SMNVEV. CDR3 length: 12 amino acids, cysteine to phenylalanine. The kept DNA is CDR3 alone, 36 bases in frame from the first base. Between the V and J ends, shortened by 6 bases and 1 base respectively, the junction contains 6 bases. On this clone itself: This receptor's antigen is unknown. Per-nucleotide qualities are absent, and no much larger clonotype sits a single base away.

The specimen comprised CD4+ or CD8+ T cells sorted from blood, sampled in a trial of the OX40 agonist ivuxolimab. The receptor comes from an adult with an advanced solid tumor such as melanoma, head and neck, liver or kidney cancer. The V and J segments used are TRBV27 and TRBJ1-2, and the D gene may be TRBD1, 6 bases matching. The DNA sequence is as follows: TGTGCCAGCAGAGGGGGTAACTATGGCTACACCTTC. This sequence encodes CASRGGNYGYTF.